This TCR beta chain appears in the sequencing data of a study of T cells in narcolepsy. Findings and limits, study-wide: Healthy controls reportedly lacked the autoreactive clonotypes serially found in patients' blood. No autoreactive T cell clone sequences appeared in some memory CD4+ repertoires.

Details on this clone: Its antigen is still unknown.

Germline assignment: CDR1 SGHAT and CDR2 FQDESV (reference sequence). This CDR3 is built from 15 residues. After removal of 5 bases from V and 5 bases from J, the junction contained 9 bases not matched to a gene. Repertoires were generated with immunoSEQ multiplex PCR, while TCRdb's copy carries only in-frame clones and drops some. The table has approximately 40,000 clones, around 89% seen once. Specimen: CD45RA- memory CD4+ T cells from PBMCs. The receptor was derived from a human donor with narcolepsy. The chain recombines TRBV11-1 with TRBJ1-2; 9 positions match TRBD1. CDR3 DNA: TGTGCCAGCAGCGCCGGGACAGGGCCGGGGTATGGCTACACCTTC. It specifies CASSAGTGPGYGYTF.